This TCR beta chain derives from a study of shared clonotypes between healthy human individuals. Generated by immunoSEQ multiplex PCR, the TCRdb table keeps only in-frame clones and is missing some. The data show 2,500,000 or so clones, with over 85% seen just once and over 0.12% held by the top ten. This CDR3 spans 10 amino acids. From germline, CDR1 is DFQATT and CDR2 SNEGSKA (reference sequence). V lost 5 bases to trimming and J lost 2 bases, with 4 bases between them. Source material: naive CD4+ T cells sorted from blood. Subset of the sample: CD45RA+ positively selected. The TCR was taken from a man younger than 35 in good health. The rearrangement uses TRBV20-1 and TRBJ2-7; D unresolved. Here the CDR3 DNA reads TGCAGTGCTGCCACCTACGAGCAGTACTTC. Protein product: CSAATYEQYF.